A selection of T cell receptor beta chains follows, all from one sample in a study of cytomegalovirus exposure and HLA in healthy donors. Profiled with immunoSEQ multiplex PCR; TCRdb holds only in-frame clones, not every one. The table has some 190,000 clones, approximately 77% seen once. The material sequenced was PBMCs. These receptors were taken from a man aged 40-55 years in good health and CMV-seropositive. The CDR3 runs from the conserved cysteine through the conserved F or W. A D gene is named only where the DNA matches it firmly. Not all rows give a size; the values are once, few, many and, for expanded clones, a class.

TGTGCCAGCAGCACTACCCAGGACAAATCTAACTATGGCTACACCTTC CASSTTQDKSNYGYTF . . 16 TRBJ1-2 TRBV7-9
TGTGCCAGCAGCTTGACAGGGGGAGATACGCAGTATTTT CASSLTGGDTQYF TRBD1 . 13 TRBJ2-3 TRBV5-4
TGTGCCAGCAGTTACTCCCACAGGGGCCAAGAGACCCAGTACTTC CASSYSHRGQETQYF TRBD1 . 15 TRBJ2-5 TRBV6-5
TGTGCCTGGAGTGAACCAAGCGGGAGGAGGGAGACCCAGTACTTC CAWSEPSGRRETQYF TRBD2 once 15 TRBJ2-5 TRBV30
TGCAGCGTTGAAGATCAGGCTTCGCGAGCTTTCTTT CSVEDQASRAFF . . 12 TRBJ1-1 TRBV29-1
TGTGCCAGCTCACCAGTTAACCAGGGGATCACCGGGGAGCTGTTTTTT CASSPVNQGITGELFF . . 16 TRBJ2-2 TRBV18
TGTGCCAGCAGCCTGGGCCCCTGGAACTATGGCTACACCTTC CASSLGPWNYGYTF . . 14 TRBJ1-2 TRBV7-8
TGTGCCAGCAGTTTGGCCTTCTCCGGGACTAGCGGGATAAATGAGCAGTTCTTC CASSLAFSGTSGINEQFF TRBD2 . 18 TRBJ2-1 TRBV27
TGCGCCAGCAGCCAATCCTTTTCGGAGTCGGAGACCCAGTACTTC CASSQSFSESETQYF . . 15 TRBJ2-5 TRBV4-3
TGTGCCAGCAGCGTAGGGGGGACTAGCGGACAAGAGACCCAGTACTTC CASSVGGTSGQETQYF TRBD2 . 16 TRBJ2-5 TRBV9
TGTGCCAGCAGCTCGGGCAGGGGATTCTTCTACGAGCAGTACTTC CASSSGRGFFYEQYF . few 15 TRBJ2-7 TRBV6-1
TGCGCCAGCACCAATCAGGCCCATCAGCCCCAGCATTTT CASTNQAHQPQHF . . 13 TRBJ1-5 TRBV10-2
TGTGCCAGCCCAGGACAGAACTATGGCTACACCTTC CASPGQNYGYTF . . 12 TRBJ1-2 TRBV6-5
TGTGCCAGCAGTAACACCCTTGGGAGGGGCAATGAGCAGTTCTTC CASSNTLGRGNEQFF TRBD2 . 15 TRBJ2-1 TRBV6-6
TGTGCCAGCAGTTTGGGTTGGGGGCAGGGACAAGAGACCCAGTACTTC CASSLGWGQGQETQYF . . 16 TRBJ2-5 TRBV28
TGTGCCAGCAGCTTTCCGACAGCCTCACCGAACACTGAAGCTTTCTTT CASSFPTASPNTEAFF . . 16 TRBJ1-1 TRBV7-9
TGTGCCAGAAGCTTGAATCCTAGCGGGAGGAACTACGAGCAGTACTTC CARSLNPSGRNYEQYF TRBD2 few 16 TRBJ2-7 TRBV5-3
TGTGCCAGCAGCGTAGATTCTGGGCTACACATTTGGGAGCAGTACTTC CASSVDSGLHIWEQYF . . 16 TRBJ2-7 TRBV9
TGTGCCAGCACCCTGGGGGGACTCGGTGAGACCATATATTTT CASTLGGLGETIYF . . 14 TRBJ1-3 TRBV13
TGTGCCAGCAGTGAAGCGGGGGGGGACGGTCGGATCTCCTTC CASSEAGGDGRISF . . 14 TRBJ1-2 TRBV2
TGCGCCAGCAGCTTGGGGCAGGGGACCCACAATGAGCAGTTCTTC CASSLGQGTHNEQFF . . 15 TRBJ2-1 TRBV5-1
TGTGCCAGCAGTCAGGACAGCCAAGAGACCCAGTACTTC CASSQDSQETQYF . . 13 TRBJ2-5 TRBV7-3
TGCGCCAGCAGCTTGGAGGGCGGGACCCTGACCTACGAGCAGTACTTC CASSLEGGTLTYEQYF . . 16 TRBJ2-7 TRBV5-1
TGTGCCAGCAGACCTCAGGGACTGCACACTGAAGCTTTCTTT CASRPQGLHTEAFF . . 14 TRBJ1-1 TRBV6-5
TGTGCCAGAAGCTCAGAGCTAGAGCCTTTTCTCTCCTACGAGCAGTACTTC CARSSELEPFLSYEQYF . . 17 TRBJ2-7 TRBV5-3
TGTGCCAGCTCACCACCCGGGAGGGATACGCAGTATTTT CASSPPGRDTQYF TRBD2 . 13 TRBJ2-3 TRBV18
TGCAACCGGGGGGTTTCGGATGAGCAGTTCTTC CNRGVSDEQFF TRBD2 . 11 TRBJ2-1 TRBV20-1
TGTGCCAGCAGAGTTTGGGGGGCGAACACCGGGGAGCTGTTTTTT CASRVWGANTGELFF . . 15 TRBJ2-2 TRBV6-1
TGTGCCAGCAGCTTGTATGACCAGTCGGGTGGCTACACCTTC CASSLYDQSGGYTF . . 14 TRBJ1-2 TRBV5-6
TGTGCCACCTCGACAGGGGGCGGGTATGGCTACACCTTC CATSTGGGYGYTF TRBD1 . 13 TRBJ1-2 TRBV6-1
TGTGCCAGCAGCATCCTTAGCGGGAGGCCCTCCTACGAGCAGTACTTC CASSILSGRPSYEQYF TRBD2 . 16 TRBJ2-7 TRBV7-8
TGTGTCAGAAGCTTAAAGGGGGACAGGCGGCACGAGCAGTACTTC CVRSLKGDRRHEQYF . few 15 TRBJ2-7 TRBV7-5
TGCAGTGCTAGGCGGGCCCCTGAGCAGTTCTTC CSARRAPEQFF . . 11 TRBJ2-1 TRBV20-1
TGCGCCAGCAGAAGAGAGAATTCACCCCTCCACTTT CASRRENSPLHF . . 12 TRBJ1-6 TRBV10-2
TGTGCCAGCAGCCAAGATATAGGGGAGGGCGAGCAGTACTTC CASSQDIGEGEQYF TRBD2 . 14 TRBJ2-7 TRBV5-6
TGTGCCAGCAGCGCGGGACAGGGAGTACGCAATGAGCAGTTCTTC CASSAGQGVRNEQFF TRBD1 . 15 TRBJ2-1 TRBV4-2
TGTGCCAGCAGCAGGGGGACAGGGGAAGCCCAGTACTTC CASSRGTGEAQYF TRBD1 . 13 TRBJ2-5 TRBV11-3
TGTGCCAGCGCCGGTCGGTCTTCCTACGAGCAGTACTTC CASAGRSSYEQYF . few 13 TRBJ2-7 TRBV6-5
TGTGCCAGCAGCCCTTGGGGGCAAGAGACCCAGTACTTC CASSPWGQETQYF . . 13 TRBJ2-5 TRBV13
TGTGCCAGCAGCCCCAGCGGGAGTGTGTACAATGAGCAGTTCTTC CASSPSGSVYNEQFF TRBD2 . 15 TRBJ2-1 TRBV7-2
TGTGCCAGCTCACCAGGGCGACTAGCGGGAGACAATGAGCAGTTCTTC CASSPGRLAGDNEQFF TRBD2 few 16 TRBJ2-1 TRBV18
TGTGCCAGCAGCTCGGACAGGGGATACAATCAGCCCCAGCATTTT CASSSDRGYNQPQHF TRBD1 . 15 TRBJ1-5 TRBV5-4
TGTGCCAGCAGCGCCGGATGGAGGGGAGGCGAGCAGTACTTC CASSAGWRGGEQYF . once 14 TRBJ2-7 TRBV6-5
TGTGCCAGCAGGTCCTTCGGGGGTCAGCCCCAGCATTTT CASRSFGGQPQHF . . 13 TRBJ1-5 TRBV2
TGTGCCAGCAGAGGAGACGGGGGGCAGGAGACCCAGTACTTC CASRGDGGQETQYF . once 14 TRBJ2-5 TRBV2
TGCGCCAGCAGCTTGGGCAGATCTAATGAAAAACTGTTTTTT CASSLGRSNEKLFF . . 14 TRBJ1-4 TRBV5-1
TGTGCCAGCAGCTTAGGGACTAGCGGGGGTTACAATGAGCAGTTCTTC CASSLGTSGGYNEQFF TRBD2 . 16 TRBJ2-1 TRBV7-3
TGTGCCAGCAGCCAAGATCTGGGCAGGGGGCTCTACGAGCAGTACTTC CASSQDLGRGLYEQYF TRBD1 . 16 TRBJ2-7 TRBV4-2
TGTGCCAGTAAGACGACAGGGATCACAGATACGCAGTATTTT CASKTTGITDTQYF TRBD1 . 14 TRBJ2-3 TRBV19
TGCGCCAGCAGCCTCATAGCGGGGTCCCAAGAGACCCAGTACTTC CASSLIAGSQETQYF TRBD2 few 15 TRBJ2-5 TRBV5-1
TGTGCCATCAGTGAGCCCGGGACAGACTATGGCTACACCTTC CAISEPGTDYGYTF TRBD1 . 14 TRBJ1-2 TRBV10-3
TGTGCCACCAGCAGAGATCTCATCAGGACAACTAATGAAAAACTGTTTTTT CATSRDLIRTTNEKLFF . . 17 TRBJ1-4 TRBV15
TGTGCCACCAGCAGAGATCTCGGGGGAAACTATGGCTACACCTTC CATSRDLGGNYGYTF . . 15 TRBJ1-2 TRBV15
TGTGCCAGCAGCTTAATCGTCGGGGTCAATCAGCCCCAGCATTTT CASSLIVGVNQPQHF . once 15 TRBJ1-5 TRBV7-2
TGTGCCAGCAGTTTAGGGACAGGGGTGGAGACCCAGTACTTC CASSLGTGVETQYF TRBD1 . 14 TRBJ2-5 TRBV27
TGTGCCAGCAGTGAAGAAATAGCGGGCGGGGGGGAGCAGTTCTTC CASSEEIAGGGEQFF TRBD2 . 15 TRBJ2-1 TRBV2
TGTGCCTGGAGTGTAAGAGGGCAGATGAACTTC CAWSVRGQMNF . . 11 TRBJ2-5 TRBV30